The T cell receptor beta chain described here comes from a study of T cells after yellow fever vaccination. With 4 bases removed from V and 5 bases from J, the gap between germline ends came to 12 bases. This CDR3 contains 14 residues. In germline, CDR1 is LGHNA, CDR2 YSLEER. This clonotype was seen at least ten times. One entry per CDR3 protein, called by TCRdb with MiXCR from the 5' RACE reads. This table holds tens of thousands of distinct CDR3 sequences, 6.5% to 9% found once. This chain uses TRBV4-3 with TRBJ2-1, with a possible D match to TRBD2 (5 bases). The starting material was CD8+ T cells sorted from PBMCs, obtained 15 days after the yellow fever booster vaccination. The TCR was taken from a man aged 30 to 39 who received the YFV17D yellow fever vaccine. CDR3 protein: CASSPEARDNEQFF. In nucleotides, the CDR3 is TGCGCCAGCAGCCCAGAAGCGCGGGACAATGAGCAGTTCTTC.